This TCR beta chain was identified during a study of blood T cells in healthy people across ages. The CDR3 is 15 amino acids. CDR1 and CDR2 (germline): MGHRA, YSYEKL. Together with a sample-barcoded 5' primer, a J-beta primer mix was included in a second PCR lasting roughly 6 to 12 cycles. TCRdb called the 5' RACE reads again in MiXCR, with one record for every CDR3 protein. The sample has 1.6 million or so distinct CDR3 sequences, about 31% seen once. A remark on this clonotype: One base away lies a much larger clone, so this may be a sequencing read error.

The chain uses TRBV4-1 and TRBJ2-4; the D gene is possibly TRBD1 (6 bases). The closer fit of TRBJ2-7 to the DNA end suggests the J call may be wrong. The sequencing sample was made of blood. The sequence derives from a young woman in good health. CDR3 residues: CAGSRTPGHNYEQYF. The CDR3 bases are TGCGCCGGCAGCCGGACCCCGGGACACAACTACGAGCAGTACTTC.